This T cell receptor (beta chain) emerged from a study of T cells in Graves' hyperthyroidism and ophthalmopathy (dated by TCRdb to between 2017 and 2020). A note on the overall study: Peripheral blood samples were taken at the time of initial diagnosis, prior to any treatment. TCR V-J signatures able to tell the groups apart were searched for in a discovery cohort of approximately 95 patients, of whom under 45 had Graves' ophthalmopathy and some 60 had stable Graves' hyperthyroidism. An independent validation cohort of about 19 hyperthyroidism patients and 17 patients who later progressed to ophthalmopathy tested prospective prediction of ophthalmopathy. The 100 or so discovery patients were divided at random into training and test sets in a 7:3 ratio. In about six Graves' hyperthyroidism patients, the study also compared T-cell repertoires from thyroid tissue with T-cell repertoires from blood. Once sampling was done, hyperthyroidism patients were given methimazole at a starting dose of 30 mg daily, whereas ophthalmopathy patients were given high-dose intravenous methylprednisolone. According to the paper, TCR Vbeta CDR3 sequencing was carried out on 120 to 150 peripheral blood samples, which came from fewer than 50 ophthalmopathy, under 85 hyperthyroidism and some 17 progressor patients. Paper-wide results and their limitations: Sample size was not statistically predetermined, and blinding of investigators to group allocation was not performed. In validation, the model predicted progression to ophthalmopathy a median of roughly 6.5 months before onset, with approximately 68% sensitivity and about 72% specificity. Most expanded thyroid clonotypes (frequency above 0.001) were also detected in blood, suggesting blood repertoires may reflect thyroid immune responses. In cross-validation, a model built on a 13 V-J signature told ophthalmopathy apart from stable hyperthyroidism with 87.88% sensitivity and roughly 82% specificity, and in testing the same model reached 80%/75%.

Stable Graves' hyperthyroidism was defined as the absence of progression to ophthalmopathy over 18 months of follow-up. Hyperthyroidism patients were newly diagnosed, with disease duration under 2 months, and aged 18 to 65 years. Exclusion was applied to patients with uncontrolled infections, other autoimmune diseases, pregnancy or lactation. Clinical symptoms, serum thyroxine and TRAb, thyroid ultrasound, and orbital computed tomography formed the basis for the diagnoses. Ficoll-Paque density gradient centrifugation was used to isolate PBMCs from approximately 10 ml of fresh peripheral blood. Total RNA was extracted with Trizol reagent, and quality was checked on an Agilent 2100 Bioanalyzer. Germline trimming amounts to 3 bases on V and 9 bases on J, with 6 as the count of junction bases outside the gene matches. Measured from the cysteine to the phenylalanine, the CDR3 is 15 residues long. Only the CDR3 portion is preserved as DNA: 45 bases, with reading frame beginning at the first base. CDR1 and CDR2 (SNHLY, FYNNEI) derive from the germline V gene.

This clonotype was observed at least ten times. Its antigen remains undetermined. Nothing much larger sits one base from this clone, and base qualities are not available. TCR beta CDR3 regions were amplified from RNA transcripts. The first round of RT-PCR for the TCR CDR3 was performed with the HTBI primer set and the Qiagen OneStep RT-PCR kit. The libraries were constructed in a second round of multiplex PCR and then size-selected and purified. The libraries were sequenced on an Illumina HiSeq2000 using paired-end 100 bp reads. In the authors' own workflow: Raw data were processed with SOAPnuke, discarding reads with adapters, uncalled bases, mean Phred below 15, or no exact constant-primer or identifier match. COPE v1.2.5 was used to merge the high-quality paired reads, and each unique nucleotide sequence was defined as a clonotype. MiTCR v1.1 was used to align clonotypes to the IMGT TRBV, TRBD and TRBJ reference segments. Only V-J combinations with frequency above 0.0001, covering 99.2% of repertoires, were analysed. A TCS score was defined as the ratio between F50 (clonal expansion) and ExV (chaos), using BLOSUM62-based TCRdist between CDR3 peptides within each V-J. Welch's t-statistics and random forest reduced around 520 V-J features to 13, which were used in a naive Bayes classifier (R e1071). TCRdb passed the public sequencing reads through fastp at Q25 and MiXCR, retaining productive beta sequences. Every entry covers one CDR3 protein and lists the most common genes and DNA from its rows. What appears here as the V and J calls and clone size reflects TCRdb's work, not the paper's. For this sample there are about 570,000 distinct CDR3 sequences; 11% to 15% appear just once. More than 11% of the sample comes from the top ten.

The sequencing input was blood. This receptor was taken from a woman aged 40 to 50 with Graves' hyperthyroidism. The chain employs TRBV2 and TRBJ2-1, with 12 bases aligning to TRBD2. The nucleotide sequence reads as follows: TGTGCCAGCAGTGAGACTAGCGGGAGAATGGTTGAGCAGTTCTTC. This is translated as CASSETSGRMVEQFF.